Given below is one T cell receptor (beta chain) in context. As yet, its antigen is unknown. These data originate in a study of PD-1 blockade in classical Hodgkin lymphoma. The data were produced by immunoSEQ multiplex PCR, yet TCRdb's version contains in-frame clones alone and is incomplete. The sample contains about 25,000 clones, around 85% of which appear only once. Study results and limitations: By C4D1, CD4+ diversity increased significantly, especially in complete responders. Relapsed/refractory patients reportedly had lower baseline diversity than newly diagnosed patients.

CDR1 SEHNR and CDR2 FQNEAQ come from the germline V gene (reference sequence). V gave up 3 bases and J gave up 2 bases; unmatched junction bases: 5. The CDR3 is 16 amino acids. Time point defined: cycle 4 day 1 (C4D1), after 6 weeks of nivolumab. All the patients suffered relapse after autologous stem cell transplantation, and brentuximab vedotin exposure differed. Thawed PBMCs were the source of CD4+ T cells, purified by magnetic negative selection. The sequenced sample was CD4+ T cells from blood, obtained before the fourth cycle of nivolumab. The origin of this receptor is a human donor with classical Hodgkin lymphoma. The rearrangement uses TRBV7-9 and TRBJ1-2; TRBD1 matches at 11 bases. CDR3 sequence: CASSFPGQGANYGYTF. The CDR3 DNA is TGTGCCAGCAGCTTCCCCGGACAGGGGGCAAACTATGGCTACACCTTC.